This T cell receptor beta chain was identified in a study of T cells in Graves' hyperthyroidism and ophthalmopathy. Findings and limits, study-wide: Clonotypes that were expanded in thyroid above 0.001 mostly appeared in blood too.

Turning to this clonotype: The antigen is unknown.

What was amplified from RNA transcripts were TCR beta CDR3 regions. Using the HTBI primer set, a first-round RT-PCR was run on the TCR CDR3. Via MiXCR, TCRdb re-called the multiplex PCR reads, giving one row per CDR3 protein. The table lists over 350,000 distinct CDR3 sequences, roughly an eighth of them singletons. CDR3 length: 16 residues. The germline V gene has CDR1 SEHNR and CDR2 FQNEAQ (reference sequence). With V trimmed by 5 bases and J by 2 bases, 5 bases remained unmatched. The chain links TRBV7-9 to TRBJ2-7; 14 nucleotides match TRBD2. The receptor comes from a man over 45 with Graves' ophthalmopathy. Sequencing used blood. For the CDR3, the DNA is TGTGCCAGCAGCGGCAGGACTAGCGGGGGGACCTACGAGCAGTACTTC. Its protein product is CASSGRTSGGTYEQYF. Variable domain in full (rest from reference TRBV7-9 and TRBJ2-7): DTGVSQNPRHKITKRGQNVTFRCDPISEHNRLYWYRQTLGQGPEFLTYFQNEAQLEKSRLLSDRFSAERPKGSFSTLEIQRTEQGDSAMYLCASSGRTSGGTYEQYFGPGTRLTVT.